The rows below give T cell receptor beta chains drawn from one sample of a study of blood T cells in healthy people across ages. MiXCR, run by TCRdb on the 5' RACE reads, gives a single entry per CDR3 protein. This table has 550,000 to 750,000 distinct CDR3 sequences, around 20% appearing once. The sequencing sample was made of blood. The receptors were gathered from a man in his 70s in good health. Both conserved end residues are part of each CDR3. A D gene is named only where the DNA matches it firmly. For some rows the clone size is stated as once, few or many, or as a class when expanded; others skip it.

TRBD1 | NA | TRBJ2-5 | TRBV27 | CASSYRGLGETQYF | TGTGCCAGCAGCTACAGGGGCCTTGGGGAGACCCAGTACTTC
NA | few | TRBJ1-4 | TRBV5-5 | CASSWAGRELFF | TGTGCCAGCAGCTGGGCGGGCCGGGAACTGTTTTTT
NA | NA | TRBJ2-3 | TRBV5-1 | CASSDSQGGDTQYF | TGCGCCAGCAGCGACTCGCAGGGAGGTGATACGCAGTATTTT
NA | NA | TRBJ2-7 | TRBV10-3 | CAISASGTYEQYF | TGTGCCATCAGTGCATCTGGAACCTACGAGCAGTACTTC
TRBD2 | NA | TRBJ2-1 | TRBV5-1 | CASRRISGQTYNEQSF | TGCGCCAGCAGAAGGATTAGCGGGCAAACCTACAATGAGCAGTCCTTC
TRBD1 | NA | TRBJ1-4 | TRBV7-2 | CASSRQGAEEKLFF | TGTGCCAGCAGCCGACAGGGGGCAGAGGAAAAACTGTTTTTT
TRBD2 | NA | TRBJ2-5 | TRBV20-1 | CSAGGQRERKTQYF | TGCAGTGCTGGGGGGCAGCGGGAGAGGAAGACCCAGTACTTC
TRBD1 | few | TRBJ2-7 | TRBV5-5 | CASIRGQGESYEQYF | TGTGCCAGCATCAGGGGACAGGGAGAATCCTACGAGCAGTACTTC
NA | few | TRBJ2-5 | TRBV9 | CASSVEGVWETQYF | TGTGCCAGCAGCGTAGAAGGTGTTTGGGAGACCCAGTACTTC
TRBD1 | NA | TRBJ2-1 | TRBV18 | CASSPKQGTEQFF | TGTGCCAGCTCACCTAAACAGGGGACTGAGCAGTTCTTC
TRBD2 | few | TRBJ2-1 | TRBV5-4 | CASSKGTSGTVYEQFF | TGTGCCAGCAGCAAAGGGACTAGCGGGACGGTTTATGAGCAGTTCTTC
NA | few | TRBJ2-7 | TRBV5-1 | CASSLGGFGPYEQYF | TGCGCCAGCAGCTTGGGAGGGTTTGGCCCCTACGAGCAGTACTTC
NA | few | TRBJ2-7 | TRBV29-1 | CSVAGNSYEQYF | TGCAGCGTTGCCGGGAACTCCTACGAGCAGTACTTC
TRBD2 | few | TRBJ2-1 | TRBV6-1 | CASSRTSGSTYNEQFF | TGTGCCAGCAGCCGGACTAGCGGGAGCACCTACAATGAGCAGTTCTTC
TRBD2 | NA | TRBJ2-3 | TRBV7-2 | CASSFTSGGPDTQYF | TGTGCCAGCAGCTTTACTAGCGGGGGGCCAGATACGCAGTATTTT
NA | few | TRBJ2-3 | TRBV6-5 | CASSYSSGGASDTQYF | TGTGCAAGCAGTTACTCATCCGGGGGCGCATCTGATACGCAGTATTTT
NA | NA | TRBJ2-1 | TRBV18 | CASSPPGVGCNEQFF | TGTGCCAGCTCACCACCGGGGGTAGGCTGCAATGAGCAGTTCTTC
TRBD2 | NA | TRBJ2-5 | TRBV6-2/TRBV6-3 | CASSYTGTSGRAPQETQYF | TGTGCCAGCAGTTACACCGGGACTAGCGGGAGGGCCCCCCAAGAGACCCAGTACTTC
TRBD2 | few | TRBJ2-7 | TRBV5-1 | CASGRLAEDYEQYF | TGCGCCAGCGGGCGGCTAGCGGAAGACTACGAGCAGTACTTC
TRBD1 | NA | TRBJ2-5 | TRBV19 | CASITTGGWREQYF | TGTGCCAGTATCACGACAGGGGGATGGAGGGAGCAGTACTTC
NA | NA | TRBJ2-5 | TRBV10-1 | CASSETTTRGETQYF | TGCGCCAGCAGTGAGACAACAACTAGGGGTGAGACCCAGTACTTC
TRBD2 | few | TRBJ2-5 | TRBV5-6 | CASSPPLAGGQETQYF | TGTGCCAGCAGCCCACCTTTAGCGGGAGGGCAAGAGACCCAGTACTTC
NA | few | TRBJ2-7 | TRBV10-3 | CAISPEGYEQYF | TGTGCCATCAGTCCGGAGGGGTACGAGCAGTACTTC
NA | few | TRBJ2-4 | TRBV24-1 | CATSDWDGLAAKNIQYF | TGTGCCACCAGTGATTGGGACGGTCTTGCTGCCAAAAACATTCAGTACTTC
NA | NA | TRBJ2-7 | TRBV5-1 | CASSVTVTYEQYF | TGCGCCAGCAGCGTGACAGTTACCTACGAGCAGTACTTC
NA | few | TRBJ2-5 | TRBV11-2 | CASSLGVTPGAETQYF | TGTGCCAGCAGCTTAGGTGTGACCCCTGGTGCCGAGACCCAGTACTTC
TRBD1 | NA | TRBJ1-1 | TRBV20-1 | CSASSTGGTEAFF | TGCAGTGCTTCAAGCACAGGGGGAACTGAAGCTTTCTTT
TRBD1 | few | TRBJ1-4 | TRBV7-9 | CASSRRGTATNEKLFF | TGTGCCAGCAGCCGACGAGGGACAGCAACTAATGAAAAACTGTTTTTT
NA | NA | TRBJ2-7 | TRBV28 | CASSKKSTLGSEQYF | TGTGCCAGCAGCAAAAAGTCGACTCTCGGTTCCGAGCAGTACTTC
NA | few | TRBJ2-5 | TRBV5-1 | CASSLARGRAETQYF | TGCGCCAGCAGCTTGGCTCGGGGGCGCGCAGAGACCCAGTACTTC
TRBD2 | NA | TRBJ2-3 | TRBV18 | CASSAGLAGSSDTQYF | TGTGCCAGCTCAGCCGGACTAGCGGGATCCTCAGATACGCAGTATTTT
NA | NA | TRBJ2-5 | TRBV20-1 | CSAETQYF | TGCAGTGCGGAGACCCAGTACTTC
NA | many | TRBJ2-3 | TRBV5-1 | CASSLGGTRDTQYF | TGCGCCAGCAGCTTGGGTGGGACACGAGATACGCAGTATTTT
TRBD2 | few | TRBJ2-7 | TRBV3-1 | CASSQGTSGNSYEQYF | TGTGCCAGCAGCCAAGGGACTAGCGGGAACTCCTACGAGCAGTACTTC
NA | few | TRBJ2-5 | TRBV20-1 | CSARDKAETQYF | TGCAGTGCTAGAGATAAAGCGGAGACCCAGTACTTC
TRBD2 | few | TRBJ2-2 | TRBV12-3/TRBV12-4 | CAGTRGLAGASYAGELFF | TGTGCCGGCACCCGAGGACTAGCGGGAGCGTCCTACGCCGGGGAGCTGTTTTTT
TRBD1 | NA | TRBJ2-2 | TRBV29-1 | CSVLGDRNTGELFF | TGCAGCGTTCTCGGGGACAGGAACACCGGGGAGCTGTTTTTT
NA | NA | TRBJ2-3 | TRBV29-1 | CSGWTVGDTQYF | TGCAGCGGTTGGACGGTTGGAGATACGCAGTATTTT
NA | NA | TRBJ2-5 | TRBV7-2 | CASSLGNPETQYF | TGTGCCAGCAGCTTAGGGAACCCTGAGACCCAGTACTTC
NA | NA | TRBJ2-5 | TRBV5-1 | CASSLVGGTAQETQYF | TGCGCCAGCAGCTTGGTCGGCGGGACCGCCCAAGAGACCCAGTACTTC
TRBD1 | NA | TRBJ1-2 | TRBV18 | CASSPRQGTANYGYTF | TGTGCCAGCTCACCGCGACAGGGCACAGCTAACTATGGCTACACCTTC
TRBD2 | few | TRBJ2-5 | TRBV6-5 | CASSYPDRTSGVQETQYF | TGTGCCAGCAGTTACCCGGATAGGACTAGCGGGGTCCAAGAGACCCAGTACTTC
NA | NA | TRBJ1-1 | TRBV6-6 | CASSEGGGTEAFF | TGTGCCAGCAGCGAGGGGGGCGGCACTGAAGCTTTCTTT
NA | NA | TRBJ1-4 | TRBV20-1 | CSARDATAFNEKLFF | TGCAGTGCTAGAGACGCCACAGCATTTAATGAAAAACTGTTTTTT
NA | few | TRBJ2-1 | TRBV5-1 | CASSLDDSGSYNEQFF | TGCGCCAGCAGCTTGGACGACTCCGGATCCTACAATGAGCAGTTCTTC
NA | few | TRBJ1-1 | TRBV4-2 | CASSLPDNMNTEAFF | TGTGCCAGCAGCCTCCCGGACAACATGAACACTGAAGCTTTCTTT
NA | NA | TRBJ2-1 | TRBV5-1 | CASSFSGAPYNEQFF | TGCGCCAGCAGCTTTAGCGGAGCCCCCTACAATGAGCAGTTCTTC
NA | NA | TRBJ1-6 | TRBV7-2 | CASSSAGAGNSPLHF | TGTGCCAGCAGCTCCGCCGGTGCGGGAAATTCACCCCTCCACTTT
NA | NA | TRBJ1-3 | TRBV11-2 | CASSRRGVYGNTIYF | TGTGCCAGCAGCCGGAGAGGGGTATATGGAAACACCATATATTTT
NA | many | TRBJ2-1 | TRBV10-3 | CAISESNEQFF | TGTGCCATCAGTGAGTCAAATGAGCAGTTCTTC
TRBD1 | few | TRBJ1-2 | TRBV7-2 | CASSADRGRSYGYTF | TGTGCCAGCAGCGCGGACAGGGGGCGCTCCTATGGCTACACCTTC
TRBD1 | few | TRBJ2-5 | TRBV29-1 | CSVEALPGQGRETQYF | TGCAGCGTTGAAGCCCTCCCGGGACAGGGTAGGGAGACCCAGTACTTC